Presented here are 9 T cell receptor beta chains from one specimen sequenced in a study of cytomegalovirus exposure and HLA in healthy donors. 13 Jbeta primers and 60 Vbeta primers were used for the PCR. This table comes from immunoSEQ multiplex PCR, and its TCRdb copy is limited to in-frame clones, with some not included. The sample has roughly 160,000 clones, almost 85% seen once. Sample: PBMCs. All receptors derive from a man aged 30 to 39 in good health and CMV-seronegative.

The gene calls are TRBV2 and TRBJ2-7, with a possible D match to TRBD1 (6 bases). V was clipped by 7 bases and J by 6 bases, with 13 bases between them. The CDR3 runs 12 residues. In germline, CDR1 is SNHLY, CDR2 FYNNEI. CDR3 protein: CASKQGPTEQYF. The DNA of the CDR3 is TGTGCCAGCAAACAGGGCCCGACCGAGCAGTACTTC.

V is TRBV7-6 and J is TRBJ2-1; D may be TRBD1 (7 bases). Germline loops: CDR1 SGHVS, CDR2 FNYEAQ. V was pared by 6 bases and J by 3 bases, with 18 bases between. CDR3 length: 16 residues. The CDR3 DNA follows: TGTGCCAGCAGGGCCTTCGGTCAGGGGGGCTACAATGAGCAGTTCTTC. Protein: CASRAFGQGGYNEQFF.

The genes are TRBV29-1 and TRBJ2-7; 7 bases are shared with TRBD2. This CDR3 has 15 amino acids. V lost 4 bases to trimming and J lost 7 bases; unmatched junction nucleotides: 16. The germline gives CDR1 SQVTM, CDR2 ANQGSEA. CDR3 nucleotides: TGCAGCGTTGGGTGTACGGGGGTGGGGGGGGGTGAGCAGTACTTC. Translation: CSVGCTGVGGGEQYF.

V is TRBV11-2 and J is TRBJ2-7; TRBD2 aligns across 9 bases. The CDR3 totals 13 residues. Germline V gene lookup returns CDR1 SGHAT and CDR2 FQNNGV. The ends lost 6 bases at V and 4 bases at J; junction bases unmatched: 4. The CDR3 DNA is TGTGCCAGCAGTTCCAGCGGGGGGTACGAGCAGTACTTC. It specifies CASSSSGGYEQYF.

The chain uses TRBV9 and TRBJ1-5; 9 bases agree with TRBD1. The CDR3 extends over 17 amino acids. Germline assignment: CDR1 SGDLS and CDR2 YYNGEE. V was clipped by 2 bases and J by 5 bases; unmatched bases: 11. The CDR3, as DNA: TGTGCCAGCAGCGTTAACCCCGGGACAGGGTTCGATCAGCCCCAGCATTTT. Translated, it gives CASSVNPGTGFDQPQHF.

This chain connects TRBV5-6 to TRBJ2-5; D perhaps matches TRBD2 (6 bases). CDR1 SGHDT and CDR2 YYEEEE come from the germline V gene. V lost 5 bases and J 1 base, leaving 15 bases between the germline ends. This CDR3 has 15 residues. CDR3 loop: CASRPLATPQETQYF. In DNA form, the CDR3 reads TGTGCCAGCAGACCCCTAGCGACGCCCCAAGAGACCCAGTACTTC. Variable domain in full (rest from reference TRBV5-6 and TRBJ2-5): DAGVTQSPTHLIKTRGQQVTLRCSPKSGHDTVSWYQQALGQGPQFIFQYYEEEERQRGNFPDRFSGHQFPNYSSELNVNALLLGDSALYLCASRPLATPQETQYFGPGTRLLVL.

The chain has TRBV19 and TRBJ2-5; 8 nucleotides line up with TRBD1. The last part of the DNA fits TRBJ2-7 better; the J call may be wrong. The CDR3 loop spans 16 amino acids. Germline V CDR1 and CDR2: LNHDA, SQIVND (reference sequence). CDR3 protein: CASSIDRGTGYYEQYF. In DNA form, the CDR3 reads TGTGCCAGTAGTATAGATCGTGGGACAGGCTACTACGAGCAGTACTTC.

V and J are TRBV4-1 and TRBJ2-7, with 11 bases lining up with TRBD2. Per the germline V gene, CDR1 is MGHRA and CDR2 is YSYEKL. The V segment lost 7 bases and the J segment 3 bases; nucleotides outside the gene matches: 8. The CDR3 spans 15 residues. The CDR3 is CASTLQLAGDYEQYF. CDR3 bases: TGCGCCAGCACCCTACAACTAGCGGGAGACTACGAGCAGTACTTC.

The rearrangement joins TRBV6-1 to TRBJ2-4; unclear D gene. CDR1 MNHNS and CDR2 SASEGT come from the germline V gene. CDR3 length: 13 residues. Deletions cut 6 bases from V and 1 base from J, with 7 bases between. The CDR3 is CASRAEAKNIQYF. The DNA of the CDR3 is TGTGCCAGCAGGGCGGAGGCCAAAAACATTCAGTACTTC.